This T cell receptor beta chain originates from a study of blood T cell repertoires in COVID-19. Study context: Samples of COVID-19 (acute and convalescent) were obtained from the United States, Italy and Spain. PBMCs, B-cell-depleted T cells, or T cells were the source of the cDNA or gDNA that made up the material.

Authors' methods: Estimates of nucleated cell counts were drawn from the amplification of reference gene primers. Clones were sequenced by immunoSEQ multiplex PCR, and TCRdb holds only the in-frame ones, with some missing. Clone size and V and J calls were adopted from that table, with D and trimming inferred from the DNA. The table has 200,000 to 250,000 clones, almost 85% seen once. V trimming: 6 bases; J trimming: 2 bases; junction bases outside the gene matches: 4. The CDR3 runs 14 residues. Germline values: CDR1 MNHEY, CDR2 SVGAGI. The source material was peripheral blood. The sequence derives from a woman aged 40 to 50 with acute or convalescent COVID-19. The V gene is TRBV6-5, the J gene TRBJ1-2; TRBD1 matches at 9 bases. In DNA form, the CDR3 reads TGTGCCAGCAGGCGGACAGGGGAAAACTATGGCTACACCTTC. This sequence encodes CASRRTGENYGYTF.